These T cell receptor beta chains were read from a single sample in a study of OX40 agonist ivuxolimab in advanced cancers. The repertoire was sequenced with immunoSEQ multiplex PCR; TCRdb's copy has only in-frame clones and lacks some. The sample carries roughly 50,000 clones, 75% to 90% recorded once. Specimen: CD4+ or CD8+ T cells sorted from blood, collected in a trial of the OX40 agonist ivuxolimab. Every receptor here comes from an adult with an advanced solid tumor such as melanoma, head and neck, liver or kidney cancer. Each CDR3 is given without its conserved first and last residue. The order of the fields is D gene, clone size, J gene, V gene, CDR3 protein. The D gene is left open where the match is weak. The size of a clone is reported for some rows only, either as once, few or many, or as a class for expanded clones.

d_gene: .
abundance: .
j_gene: TRBJ2-5
v_gene: TRBV5-1
CDR3aa: ASSPRGGAQY

d_gene: TRBD1
abundance: .
j_gene: TRBJ1-2
v_gene: TRBV18
CDR3aa: ASSRDRDMEIYGYT

d_gene: .
abundance: .
j_gene: TRBJ1-2
v_gene: TRBV19
CDR3aa: ASSKKKDYGYT

d_gene: TRBD2
abundance: once
j_gene: TRBJ2-5
v_gene: TRBV28
CDR3aa: ASSSASGQETQY

d_gene: .
abundance: .
j_gene: TRBJ1-2
v_gene: TRBV15
CDR3aa: ATSEGNYGYT

d_gene: .
abundance: .
j_gene: TRBJ1-6
v_gene: TRBV4-2
CDR3aa: ASSLGQQGSPLH

d_gene: .
abundance: .
j_gene: TRBJ1-2
v_gene: TRBV18
CDR3aa: ASSPGQGLNYGYT

d_gene: .
abundance: .
j_gene: TRBJ1-1
v_gene: TRBV7-2
CDR3aa: ASSAPGNTEAF

d_gene: .
abundance: .
j_gene: TRBJ2-3
v_gene: TRBV15
CDR3aa: ATSTGARDTQY

d_gene: TRBD1
abundance: few
j_gene: TRBJ2-7
v_gene: TRBV10-1
CDR3aa: ASSESTGGEQY

d_gene: TRBD1
abundance: .
j_gene: TRBJ2-7
v_gene: TRBV27
CDR3aa: ASSLRTPGQGYEQY

d_gene: TRBD1
abundance: .
j_gene: TRBJ1-1
v_gene: TRBV2
CDR3aa: ASRGRGHGTEAF